A single sample gave rise to the 32 T cell receptor beta chains below, sequenced in a study of T cells after yellow fever vaccination. TCRdb reprocessed the 5' RACE reads with MiXCR, giving one entry per CDR3 protein. Found here are 300,000 to 450,000 distinct CDR3 sequences, over 5% of them singletons; the top ten hold 14% to 15%. Sequenced here: PBMCs, sampled 5 days after the yellow fever booster vaccination. Receptors originate from a man aged 25-45 years who received the YFV17D yellow fever vaccine.

The chain uses TRBV5-1 and TRBJ2-7; weak D call: TRBD1 (6 bases). The CDR3 covers 14 residues. Germline CDR1 reads SGHRS; CDR2 reads YFSETQ. The ends were cut back, 0 bases at V and 5 bases at J, with 12 bases in the middle. The CDR3 loop reads CASSLVDRHHEQYF. The CDR3 nucleotides read TGCGCCAGCAGCTTGGTCGACAGGCATCACGAGCAGTACTTC.

This clonotype turned up a few times. This rearrangement joins TRBV7-2 to TRBJ1-2; D not certain. CDR1 SGHTA and CDR2 FQGNSA come from the germline V gene. Trimming took 1 base from V and 5 from J, leaving 14 bases between them. This CDR3 has 15 amino acids. The CDR3, as DNA: TGTGCCAGCAGCTTAGAGGTCCAGTACGTATATGGCTACACCTTC. Residues: CASSLEVQYVYGYTF.

This clonotype came up a few times. CDR3 DNA sequence: TGTGCCAGCTCACCCGGGACGGTAGACTACGAGCAGTACTTC. Its protein is CASSPGTVDYEQYF. This rearrangement joins TRBV18 to TRBJ2-7; D assignment may be TRBD1 or TRBD2 (5 bases each). The CDR3 contains 14 residues. Trimming took off 3 bases at V and 3 bases at J, with 12 bases between the two ends. Germline CDR1 KGHSH, CDR2 LQKENI.

This clonotype came up many times. This chain joins TRBV7-2 and TRBJ2-1; 7 nucleotides match TRBD2. Unmatched junction bases numbered 5, after V lost 2 bases and J lost 7 bases. The germline V gene encodes CDR1 SGHTA and CDR2 FQGNSA. CDR3 length: 14 residues. The CDR3 region is CASSLLRLANEQFF. In nucleotides, the CDR3 is TGTGCCAGCAGCTTACTTCGACTAGCAAATGAGCAGTTCTTC.

This clonotype was observed many times. The CDR3 nucleotides read TGTGCCAGCAGCTGGACCCTTAAGGACGAGCAGTACTTC. This gives the protein CASSWTLKDEQYF. The V and J genes are TRBV27 and TRBJ2-7, with D uncertain. Germline V gives CDR1 MNHEY, CDR2 SMNVEV (reference sequence). Trimming pared 6 bases from V and 5 bases from J, leaving 14 bases between. The CDR3 loop spans 13 amino acids.

This clonotype showed up many times. J is TRBJ1-3 and V is TRBV29-1; D call uncertain. V lost 4 bases and J 7 bases, leaving 11 bases between the germline ends. From germline, CDR1 is SQVTM and CDR2 ANQGSEA. This CDR3 comprises 12 residues. This CDR3 reads CSVVSGSNTIYF. In nucleotides, the CDR3 is TGCAGCGTTGTTTCCGGGTCTAACACCATATATTTT.

This clonotype was detected many times. This chain links TRBV7-2 with TRBJ2-7, with 7 nucleotides matching TRBD1. The CDR3 runs 15 residues. Germline CDR1 reads SGHTA; CDR2 reads FQGNSA. V lost 3 bases, J lost 3 bases, and 8 bases stayed unmatched. CDR3 loop: CASSFSATGFYEQYF. CDR3 DNA sequence: TGTGCCAGCAGCTTCTCCGCGACAGGGTTCTACGAGCAGTACTTC.

This clonotype was detected only a few times. The chain joins TRBV20-1 to TRBJ1-5, with D possibly matching TRBD1 (5 bases). Germline V gene lookup returns CDR1 DFQATT and CDR2 SNEGSKA (reference sequence). Trimming stripped 6 bases from V and 2 bases from J, with 23 bases between. This CDR3 comprises 17 residues. Written as DNA, the CDR3 is TGCAGTGCCTTACAGAAAACAGGCGTAGGGGGCAATCAGCCCCAGCATTTT. It codes for CSALQKTGVGGNQPQHF.

Comments on this clonotype: One end of the junction does not line up with germline, which may come from a read error. V gene TRBV29-1 combines with J gene TRBJ2-7; 7 nucleotides line up with TRBD1. CDR3 length equals 12 residues. CDR1 SQVTM and CDR2 ANQGSEA come from the germline V gene. The CDR3 DNA follows: TGCAGCTTTGAAGATTCCGCGACAGGGTGGTACTTC. Its protein product is CSFEDSATGWYF.

The chain has TRBV6-1 and TRBJ2-1; D not certain. Germline lookup yields CDR1 MNHNS and CDR2 SASEGT. Trimming cost V 2 bases and J 6 bases, with 8 bases left between them. This CDR3 comprises 13 residues. DNA for the CDR3: TGTGCCAGCAGTGAATTTGGGGTCAATGAGCAGTTCTTC. It codes for CASSEFGVNEQFF.

This rearrangement joins TRBV4-3 to TRBJ2-5, with D maybe TRBD1 (6 bases). The germline CDR1 and CDR2 sequences are LGHNA and YSLEER. The V end lost 1 base, the J end lost 2 bases, and 14 bases lay between the germline ends. The CDR3 spans 16 residues. CDR3 DNA: TGCGCCAGCAGCCAAGGATTCAGGGGTCTACAAGAGACCCAGTACTTC. It translates to CASSQGFRGLQETQYF.

V and J are TRBV7-2 and TRBJ1-3; no firm D call. The germline V gene has CDR1 SGHTA and CDR2 FQGNSA. With 5 bases removed from V and 0 bases from J, the gap between germline ends came to 5 bases. CDR3 length equals 13 residues. The CDR3 loop reads CASSLTSGNTIYF. For the CDR3, the DNA is TGTGCCAGCAGCCTGACCTCTGGAAACACCATATATTTT.

This clonotype was seen repeatedly, ten times or more. This chain uses TRBV7-7 with TRBJ2-1; D perhaps matches TRBD2 (6 bases). This CDR3 region has 15 residues. The V and J ends lost 0 bases and 8 bases respectively, with 14 bases between them. Germline loops: CDR1 SSHAT, CDR2 FNYEAQ (reference sequence). The CDR3 DNA follows: TGTGCCAGCAGCTTAGCGCTTGGGACGGGAGATGAGCAGTTCTTC. Its protein product is CASSLALGTGDEQFF.

Ten or more counts support this clonotype. The J gene is TRBJ2-2, the V gene TRBV5-6; D remains unclear. Between the trimmed V and J ends, which lost 2 bases and 11 bases, there was a span of 7 bases. The CDR3 loop spans 11 amino acids. Per the germline V gene, CDR1 is SGHDT and CDR2 is YYEEEE. CDR3 loop: CASSLGRELFF. The DNA of the CDR3 is TGTGCCAGCAGCTTAGGGCGAGAGCTGTTTTTT.

This clonotype was seen a handful of times. The chain uses TRBV7-2 and TRBJ2-5, with TRBD2 matching over 12 bases. Trimming cost V 2 bases and J 0 bases; bases outside gene matches: 1. CDR1 and CDR2 from the germline V gene are SGHTA and FQGNSA. CDR3 length equals 16 residues. CDR3 bases: TGTGCCAGCAGCTTAACTAGCGGGGGGAACCAAGAGACCCAGTACTTC. Its translation: CASSLTSGGNQETQYF.

This clonotype was seen a handful of times. The chain recombines TRBV5-1 with TRBJ2-5; 7 nucleotides match TRBD2. The CDR3 length is 14 residues. From germline, CDR1 is SGHRS and CDR2 YFSETQ. V lost 3 bases and J lost 3; bases outside the gene matches: 5. The CDR3 coding sequence is TGCGCCAGCAGCTGGGGGAGCGGGGAAGAGACCCAGTACTTC. Its protein is CASSWGSGEETQYF.

This clonotype has ten or more counts. This sequence joins TRBV7-2 and TRBJ2-7; D possibly corresponds to TRBD2 (6 bases). V was trimmed by 4 bases and J by 7 bases, leaving 17 bases between them. Germline V lookup: CDR1 SGHTA, CDR2 FQGNSA. This CDR3 spans 14 amino acids. The CDR3 DNA reads as TGTGCCAGCAGCTCCCGGCCACAGGCGGGGGAGCAGTACTTC. This codes for CASSSRPQAGEQYF.

Many counts were recorded for this clonotype. The V gene is TRBV29-1, the J gene TRBJ2-3; tentative D call: TRBD1 (6 bases). CDR1 SQVTM and CDR2 ANQGSEA come from the germline V gene. This CDR3 contains 14 residues. Between the trimmed V and J ends, which lost 7 bases and 4 bases, there was a span of 18 bases. CDR3 amino acids: CSGTGSTGPDTQYF. The CDR3 DNA sequence: TGCAGCGGCACAGGGTCCACTGGGCCAGATACGCAGTATTTT.

In its sample, this clonotype was seen many times. The gene calls are TRBV5-6 and TRBJ2-5; TRBD2 aligns across 11 bases. Trimming cost V 3 bases and J 5 bases; bases outside gene matches: 9. The CDR3 length is 16 residues. Germline V gene sequence: CDR1 SGHDT, CDR2 YYEEEE. The CDR3 loop reads CASSWVAGGPSETQYF. CDR3 DNA sequence: TGTGCCAGCAGCTGGGTAGCGGGAGGGCCGTCGGAGACCCAGTACTTC.

This clonotype was picked up a small number of times. J is TRBJ2-7 and V is TRBV20-1, with D uncertain. The CDR3 has 13 residues. The V gene's germline CDR1 is DFQATT and CDR2 SNEGSKA (reference sequence). With 3 bases removed from V and 3 bases from J, the gap between germline ends came to 12 bases. The CDR3 region is CSASSRADYEQYF. CDR3 coding DNA: TGCAGTGCTAGTAGTAGGGCAGACTACGAGCAGTACTTC.

CDR3 in DNA: TGCGCCAGCAGCCAAAATCCAGGCGGGGGGTCTGGGGCCAACGTCCTGACTTTC. Its translation: CASSQNPGGGSGANVLTF. V and J are TRBV4-1 and TRBJ2-6, with TRBD2 matching over 8 bases. Germline CDR1 MGHRA, CDR2 YSYEKL. The V gene end was trimmed by 2 bases and the J gene end by 1 base; junction bases not matched to a gene: 7. The length of the CDR3 is 18 residues.

This clonotype was recorded at least ten times. The gene calls are TRBV20-1 and TRBJ2-3, with TRBD2 identical over 9 bases. V lost 6 bases and J lost 8; bases outside the gene matches: 15. The CDR3 runs to 15 residues. Germline CDR1 and CDR2: DFQATT and SNEGSKA (reference sequence). CDR3 in amino acids: CSATFGLARGGTQYF. The CDR3 bases are TGCAGTGCCACATTTGGACTAGCGCGAGGAGGTACGCAGTATTTT.

In its sample, this clonotype was seen a few times. The CDR3 is CSARPLTSADYEQYF. For the CDR3, the DNA is TGCAGTGCTAGACCTCTAACTAGTGCGGATTACGAGCAGTACTTC. This chain connects TRBV20-1 to TRBJ2-7; D perhaps matches TRBD2 (5 bases). The length of the CDR3 is 15 residues. From germline, CDR1 is DFQATT and CDR2 SNEGSKA (reference sequence). V shed 2 bases and J shed 4 bases, with 18 bases lying between them.

This clonotype was seen only a few times. This sequence joins TRBV7-8 and TRBJ1-5, with D possibly matching TRBD1 (5 bases). The ends were cut back, 2 bases at V and 5 bases at J, with 13 bases in the middle. The CDR3 sequence is 15 residues long. Germline CDR1 and CDR2: SGHVS and FQNEAQ. This CDR3 is CASSLWDATDQPQHF. The CDR3 DNA reads as TGTGCCAGCAGCTTATGGGACGCCACGGATCAGCCCCAGCATTTT.

The chain links TRBV9 to TRBJ2-7; 7 bases are shared with TRBD2. The CDR3 extends over 15 amino acids. The V gene's germline CDR1 is SGDLS and CDR2 YYNGEE. V gave up 1 base and J gave up 1 base; unmatched junction bases: 5. The CDR3 sequence: CASSVQVGGSYEQYF. Here the CDR3 DNA reads TGTGCCAGCAGCGTACAGGTGGGAGGGTCCTACGAGCAGTACTTC. Full variable domain (missing parts from reference TRBV9 and TRBJ2-7): DSGVTQTPKHLITATGQRVTLRCSPRSGDLSVYWYQQSLDQGLQFLIQYYNGEERAKGNILERFSAQQFPDLHSELNLSSLELGDSALYFCASSVQVGGSYEQYFGPGTRLTVT.

This clonotype was found many times. The chain is built from TRBV11-2 and TRBJ2-5, with 13 bases aligning to TRBD2. Germline V gives CDR1 SGHAT, CDR2 FQNNGV. The CDR3 extends over 16 amino acids. V shed 6 bases and J 5 bases; nucleotides not matched to a gene: 9. The CDR3 region has the DNA TGTGCCAGCAGTTCGGGACTAGCGGGATTCACGGAGACCCAGTACTTC. Protein product: CASSSGLAGFTETQYF. The full variable domain, rest sourced from reference TRBV11-2 and TRBJ2-5, is EAGVAQSPRYKIIEKRQSVAFWCNPISGHATLYWYQQILGQGPKLLIQFQNNGVVDDSQLPKDRFSAERLKGVDSTLKIQPAKLEDSAVYLCASSSGLAGFTETQYFGPGTRLLVL.

For this clonotype: A much larger clone is a single base away; this may be a read error. The chain carries TRBV20-1 and TRBJ2-1; D may be TRBD1 (6 bases). Trimming cost V 2 bases and J 15 bases, with 14 bases left between them. Germline V CDR1 and CDR2: DFQATT, SNEGSKA (reference sequence). CDR3 length equals 11 residues. CDR3 loop: CSARIWDMGFF. Here the CDR3 DNA reads TGCAGTGCTAGAATCTGGGACATGGGGTTCTTC.

The table lists this clonotype with many counts. V gene TRBV5-1 combines with J gene TRBJ2-2; 8 bases agree with TRBD2. The CDR3 runs to 15 residues. J gave up 5 bases and V 3 bases, and 6 bases lay outside the gene matches. Germline lookup yields CDR1 SGHRS and CDR2 YFSETQ. The CDR3 coding sequence is TGCGCCAGCAGCTCGGCTAGCGGGCGGACCGGGGAGCTGTTTTTT. Its protein is CASSSASGRTGELFF. The whole variable domain, filled in from reference TRBV5-1 and TRBJ2-2, reads KAGVTQTPRYLIKTRGQQVTLSCSPISGHRSVSWYQQTPGQGLQFLFEYFSETQRNKGNFPGRFSGRQFSNSRSEMNVSTLELGDSALYLCASSSASGRTGELFFGEGSRLTVL.

This clonotype was detected many times. The chain employs TRBV28 and TRBJ2-7, with unresolved D. This CDR3 is built from 13 residues. V lost 6 bases and J lost 0, with 9 bases in between. CDR1 is MDHEN, CDR2 SYDVKM, per germline. The CDR3 nucleotides are TGTGCCAGCAGCTCAAGATACTCCTACGAGCAGTACTTC. Amino acids: CASSSRYSYEQYF.

Concerning this clonotype: A clone one base away is much larger, so this may be a read error. The V and J genes are TRBV12-3 or TRBV12-4 and TRBJ2-5; 8 bases are shared with TRBD2. CDR3 length: 15 amino acids. CDR3 sequence reads: CASPQTAGVGETQNF. The CDR3, as DNA: TGTGCCAGCCCTCAGACAGCGGGAGTGGGAGAGACCCAGAACTTC.

This clonotype came up many times. This sequence joins TRBV4-3 and TRBJ2-7, with a weak D call TRBD1 (6 bases). The CDR3 spans 14 residues. V was pared by 1 base and J by 0 bases, with 7 bases between. CDR1 and CDR2 from the germline V gene are LGHNA and YSLEER. The CDR3 DNA sequence: TGCGCCAGCAGCCAAGCACAGGGCTCCTACGAGCAGTACTTC. It is translated as CASSQAQGSYEQYF.

This clonotype was counted a few times. The chain recombines TRBV7-9 with TRBJ2-1; D is tentatively TRBD1 or TRBD2 (6 bases each). Germline V lookup: CDR1 SEHNR, CDR2 FQNEAQ (reference sequence). This CDR3 spans 12 amino acids. Trimming left V 1 base short and J 12 bases short, with 10 bases between. The CDR3 here is CASSLGGAGQFF. The CDR3 coding sequence is TGTGCCAGCAGCTTAGGGGGGGCAGGGCAGTTCTTC. Full variable domain (missing parts from reference TRBV7-9 and TRBJ2-1): DTGVSQNPRHKITKRGQNVTFRCDPISEHNRLYWYRQTLGQGPEFLTYFQNEAQLEKSRLLSDRFSAERPKGSFSTLEIQRTEQGDSAMYLCASSLGGAGQFFGPGTRLTVL.